This TCR beta chain was documented in a study of patients and donors after allogeneic stem cell transplantation. This clonotype was detected a few times. From the RT-PCR reads, TCRdb called clonotypes with MiXCR, one entry per CDR3 protein. The data hold under 170,000 distinct CDR3 sequences, with about two fifths observed a single time. CDR1 is SGHTA, CDR2 FQGTGA, per germline. V lost 5 bases and J lost 10, with 12 bases in between. This CDR3 has 13 amino acids. This receptor was identified in a human donor who was either an allogeneic HSCT recipient or a stem cell or donor lymphocyte infusion donor (not recorded which). It is not recorded whose cells these are; they may come from a transplant donor. Sequenced sample: blood, either unsorted or a sorted T cell fraction (not recorded which). This sequence joins TRBV7-3 and TRBJ1-6, with D possibly being TRBD1 (5 bases). CDR3 nucleotides: TGTGCCAGCAGCCCGGACACTCGATCACCCCTCCACTTT. Residues: CASSPDTRSPLHF.